These T cell receptor beta chains were read from a single sample in a study of cytomegalovirus exposure and HLA in healthy donors. Clones were sequenced by immunoSEQ multiplex PCR, and TCRdb holds only the in-frame ones, with some missing. Counted here are over 100,000 clones, about two thirds occurring once; the ten biggest clones make up around 5.4%. Sequencing was carried out using PBMCs. The receptor source for this set is a woman aged 70 to 79 in good health and CMV-seropositive. The CDR3 runs from the conserved cysteine through the conserved F or W. The D gene is left open where the match is weak. Clone size is shown for a subset of rows, as once, few, many or a class of expanded clone.

V gene,D gene,clone size,J gene,CDR3 DNA,CDR3 protein
TRBV2,NA,NA,TRBJ2-1,TGTGCCAGCAGTGCCGTGTCCTACAATGAGCAGTTCTTC,CASSAVSYNEQFF
TRBV29-1,NA,NA,TRBJ2-7,TGCAGCGTTTATCAGGGATACGAGCAGTACTTC,CSVYQGYEQYF
TRBV4-1,NA,NA,TRBJ2-6,TGCGCCAGCAGCCCCCTGGGGGGGCCCAACGTCCTGACTTTC,CASSPLGGPNVLTF
TRBV4-1,NA,NA,TRBJ1-4,TGCGCCAGCAGCCTTCCGGGGGATAGGACTAATGAAAAACTGTTTTTT,CASSLPGDRTNEKLFF
TRBV18,NA,NA,TRBJ2-2,TGTGCCAGCTCACCACTCCAGACCGGGGAGCTGTTTTTT,CASSPLQTGELFF
TRBV30,TRBD1,NA,TRBJ1-2,TGTGCCTACCAGGGACAGAACTATGGCTACACCTTC,CAYQGQNYGYTF
TRBV5-1,NA,NA,TRBJ2-3,TGCGCCAGCAGCTTGTCGTCAGGGAACGCAGATACGCAGTATTTT,CASSLSSGNADTQYF
TRBV2,TRBD1,NA,TRBJ1-5,TGTGCCAGCAGTGAGACAGGGTGGAGCAATCAGCCCCAGCATTTT,CASSETGWSNQPQHF
TRBV7-2,NA,once,TRBJ1-4,TGTGCCAGCAGCTTAATCGGTGGTGAAAAACTGTTTTTT,CASSLIGGEKLFF
TRBV5-1,TRBD1,NA,TRBJ2-1,TGCGCCAGCAGCCCAGGACAGGGGGGGGATGAGCAGTTCTTC,CASSPGQGGDEQFF
TRBV6-1,NA,few,TRBJ2-1,TGTGCCAGCAGAACAGGGAGTGAGCAGTTCTTC,CASRTGSEQFF
TRBV6-5,NA,NA,TRBJ1-1,TGTGCCAGCAGTTACTCGCCAGGGAGGACTGAAGCTTTCTTT,CASSYSPGRTEAFF
TRBV6-5,NA,NA,TRBJ2-3,TGTGCCAGCAGAGAGTCAGGGGGGGATACGCAGTATTTT,CASRESGGDTQYF
TRBV4-2,TRBD2,NA,TRBJ2-7,TGTGCCAGCAGCCCCCAGACTAGCTTTAACGAGCAGTACTTC,CASSPQTSFNEQYF
TRBV7-9,TRBD2,NA,TRBJ2-1,TGTGCCAGCAGCTTCGGGGGGGGCAAGAACAATGAGCAGTTCTTC,CASSFGGGKNNEQFF
TRBV7-2,TRBD1,NA,TRBJ2-1,TGTGCCAGCAGCTTCGGGACAGCGCAGTTCTTC,CASSFGTAQFF
TRBV11-3,TRBD2,few,TRBJ2-1,TGTGCCAGCAGCGCAAAACTTCATAGCGGGGGGGCGGGTGAGCAGTTCTTC,CASSAKLHSGGAGEQFF
TRBV2,NA,NA,TRBJ2-2,TGTGCCAGCAGTCCAACCGGGACAAGATCCACCGGGGAGCTGTTTTTT,CASSPTGTRSTGELFF
TRBV2,NA,NA,TRBJ2-7,TGTGCCAGCAGAAACGACATGATCAGCTACGAGCAGTACTTC,CASRNDMISYEQYF
TRBV6-5,NA,once,TRBJ1-1,TGTGCCAGCAGTTACAGTCTTGGGGGGACTGAAGCTTTCTTT,CASSYSLGGTEAFF
TRBV30,TRBD1,NA,TRBJ1-1,TGTGCCTGGGGGACAGGGGGCCCGAACACTGAAGCTTTCTTT,CAWGTGGPNTEAFF
TRBV6-6,TRBD1,few,TRBJ1-1,TGTGCCAGCAGCCAACAGGGGGCACCTTCGAACACTGAAGCTTTCTTT,CASSQQGAPSNTEAFF
TRBV4-1,TRBD2,NA,TRBJ2-3,TGCGCCAGCAGGATCGGACTAGCGGTGTCAGATACGCAGTATTTT,CASRIGLAVSDTQYF
TRBV10-3,NA,once,TRBJ2-5,TGTGCCATCAGTGGCGGAGAGACCCAGTACTTC,CAISGGETQYF
TRBV10-3,TRBD1,once,TRBJ2-1,TGTGCCATCAGACAGAAAGGGACAGAGTACAATGAGCAGTTCTTC,CAIRQKGTEYNEQFF
TRBV5-4,TRBD1,NA,TRBJ1-5,TGTGCCAGCAGCTCACAGGGGAGCAATCAGCCCCAGCATTTT,CASSSQGSNQPQHF
TRBV23-1,TRBD2,NA,TRBJ2-1,TGCGCCACCACACGGGGGGGCCCATACAATGAGCAGTTCTTC,CATTRGGPYNEQFF